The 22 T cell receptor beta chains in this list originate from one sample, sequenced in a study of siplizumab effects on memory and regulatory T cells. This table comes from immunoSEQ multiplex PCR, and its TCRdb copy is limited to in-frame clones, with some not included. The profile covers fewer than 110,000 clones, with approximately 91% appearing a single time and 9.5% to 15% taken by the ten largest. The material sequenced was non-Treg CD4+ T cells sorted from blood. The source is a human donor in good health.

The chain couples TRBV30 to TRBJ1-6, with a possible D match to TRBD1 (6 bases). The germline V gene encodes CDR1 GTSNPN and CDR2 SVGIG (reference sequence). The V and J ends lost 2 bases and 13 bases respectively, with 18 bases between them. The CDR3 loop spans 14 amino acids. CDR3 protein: CAWSNSDSPSPLHF. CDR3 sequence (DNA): TGTGCCTGGAGTAATTCGGACAGTCCCTCTCCCCTCCACTTT. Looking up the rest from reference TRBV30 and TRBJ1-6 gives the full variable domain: SQTIHQWPATLVQPVGSPLSLECTVEGTSNPNLYWYRQAAGRGLQLLFYSVGIGQISSEVPQNLSASRPQDRQFILSSKKLLLSDSGFYLCAWSNSDSPSPLHFGNGTRLTVT.

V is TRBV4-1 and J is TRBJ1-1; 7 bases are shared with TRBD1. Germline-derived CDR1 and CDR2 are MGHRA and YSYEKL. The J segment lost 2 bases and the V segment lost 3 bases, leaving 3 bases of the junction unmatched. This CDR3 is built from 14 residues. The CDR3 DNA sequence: TGCGCCAGCAGCCATCGGGACAGTAACACTGAAGCTTTCTTT. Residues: CASSHRDSNTEAFF.

DNA of the CDR3: TGCGCCAGCAGCCGACAGGGGGGGAGCACAGATACGCAGTATTTT. Amino acids: CASSRQGGSTDTQYF. This rearrangement joins TRBV5-1 to TRBJ2-3; 9 bases match TRBD1. The CDR3 totals 15 residues. V lost 4 bases, J lost 0 bases, and 3 bases stayed unmatched. Germline values: CDR1 SGHRS, CDR2 YFSETQ. The full variable domain, completed using reference TRBV5-1 and TRBJ2-3, is KAGVTQTPRYLIKTRGQQVTLSCSPISGHRSVSWYQQTPGQGLQFLFEYFSETQRNKGNFPGRFSGRQFSNSRSEMNVSTLELGDSALYLCASSRQGGSTDTQYFGPGTRLTVL.

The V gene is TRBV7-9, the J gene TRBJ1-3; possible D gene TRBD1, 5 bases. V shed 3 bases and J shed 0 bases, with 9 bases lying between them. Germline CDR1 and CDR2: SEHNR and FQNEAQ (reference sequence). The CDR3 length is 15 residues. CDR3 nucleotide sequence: TGTGCCAGCAGCTTGGGAGGGGCCTCTGGAAACACCATATATTTT. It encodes CASSLGGASGNTIYF.

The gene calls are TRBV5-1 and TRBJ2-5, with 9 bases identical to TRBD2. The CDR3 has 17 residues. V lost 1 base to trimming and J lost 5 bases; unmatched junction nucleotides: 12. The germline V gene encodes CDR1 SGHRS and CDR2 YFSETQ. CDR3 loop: CASSLKSSGANSETQYF. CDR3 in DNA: TGCGCCAGCAGCTTGAAATCTAGCGGGGCAAATTCGGAGACCCAGTACTTC. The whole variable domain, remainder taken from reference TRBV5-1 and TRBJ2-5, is KAGVTQTPRYLIKTRGQQVTLSCSPISGHRSVSWYQQTPGQGLQFLFEYFSETQRNKGNFPGRFSGRQFSNSRSEMNVSTLELGDSALYLCASSLKSSGANSETQYFGPGTRLLVL.

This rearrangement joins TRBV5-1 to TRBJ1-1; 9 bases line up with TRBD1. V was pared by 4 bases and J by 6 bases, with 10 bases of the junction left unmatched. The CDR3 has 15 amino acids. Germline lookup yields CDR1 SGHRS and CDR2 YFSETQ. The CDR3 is CASSPPQGATSEAFF. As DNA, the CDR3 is TGCGCCAGCAGCCCTCCACAGGGGGCGACCTCTGAAGCTTTCTTT. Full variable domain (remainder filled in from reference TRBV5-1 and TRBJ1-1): KAGVTQTPRYLIKTRGQQVTLSCSPISGHRSVSWYQQTPGQGLQFLFEYFSETQRNKGNFPGRFSGRQFSNSRSEMNVSTLELGDSALYLCASSPPQGATSEAFFGQGTRLTVV.

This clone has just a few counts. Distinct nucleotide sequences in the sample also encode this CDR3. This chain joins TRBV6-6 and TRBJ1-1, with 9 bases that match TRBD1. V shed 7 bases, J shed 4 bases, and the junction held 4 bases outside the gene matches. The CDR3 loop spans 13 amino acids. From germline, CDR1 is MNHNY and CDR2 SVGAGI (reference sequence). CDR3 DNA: TGTGCCAGCATTCTGACAGGGGGCACTGAAGCTTTCTTT. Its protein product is CASILTGGTEAFF.

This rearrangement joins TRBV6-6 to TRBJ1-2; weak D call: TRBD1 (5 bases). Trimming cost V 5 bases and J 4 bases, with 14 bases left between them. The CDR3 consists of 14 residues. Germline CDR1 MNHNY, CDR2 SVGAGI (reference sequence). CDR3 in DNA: TGTGCCAGCAGTCTGCACAGGATAAGCTATGGCTACACCTTC. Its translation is CASSLHRISYGYTF.

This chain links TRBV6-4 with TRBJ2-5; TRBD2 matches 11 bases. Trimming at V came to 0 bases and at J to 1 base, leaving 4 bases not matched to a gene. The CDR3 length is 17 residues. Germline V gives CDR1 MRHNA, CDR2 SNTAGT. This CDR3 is CASSDSGLAGLQETQYF. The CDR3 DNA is TGTGCCAGCAGTGACTCCGGACTAGCGGGCCTCCAAGAGACCCAGTACTTC.

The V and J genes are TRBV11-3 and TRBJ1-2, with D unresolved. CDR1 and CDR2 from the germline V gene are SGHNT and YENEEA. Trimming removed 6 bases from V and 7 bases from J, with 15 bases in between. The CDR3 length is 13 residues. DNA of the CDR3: TGTGCCAGCAGTTTCCTCGAGCGGGGTGGCTACACCTTC. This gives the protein CASSFLERGGYTF.

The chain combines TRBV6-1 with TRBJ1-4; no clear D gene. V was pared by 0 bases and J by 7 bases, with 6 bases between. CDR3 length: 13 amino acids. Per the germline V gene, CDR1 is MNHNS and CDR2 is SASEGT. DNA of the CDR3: TGTGCCAGCAGTGAAGCGGATGGTGAAAAACTGTTTTTT. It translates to CASSEADGEKLFF.

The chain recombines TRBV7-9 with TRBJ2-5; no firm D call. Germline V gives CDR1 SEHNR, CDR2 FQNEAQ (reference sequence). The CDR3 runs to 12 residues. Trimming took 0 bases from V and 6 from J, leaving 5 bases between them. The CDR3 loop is CASSLASQTQYF. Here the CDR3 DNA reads TGTGCCAGCAGCTTAGCGAGCCAGACCCAGTACTTC.

The chain's CDR3 is CASSLARVNTEAFF. Here the CDR3 DNA reads TGTGCCAGCTCACTCGCCAGGGTGAACACTGAAGCTTTCTTT. The chain employs TRBV18 and TRBJ1-1; TRBD1 might be the D (5 bases). This CDR3 is built from 14 residues. Looked up from germline, CDR1 is KGHSH and CDR2 is LQKENI. Trimming cost V 4 bases and J 0 bases, with 9 bases left between them. Looking up the rest from reference TRBV18 and TRBJ1-1 gives the full variable domain: NAGVMQNPRHLVRRRGQEARLRCSPMKGHSHVYWYRQLPEEGLKFMVYLQKENIIDESGMPKERFSAEFPKEGPSILRIQQVVRGDSAAYFCASSLARVNTEAFFGQGTRLTVV.

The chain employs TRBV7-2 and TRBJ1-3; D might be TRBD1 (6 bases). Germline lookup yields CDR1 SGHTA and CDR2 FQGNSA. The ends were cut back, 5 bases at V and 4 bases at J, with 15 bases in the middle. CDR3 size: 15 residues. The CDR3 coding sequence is TGTGCCAGCAGCCAACCAGGGGCTGCAGGAAACACCATATATTTT. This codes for CASSQPGAAGNTIYF. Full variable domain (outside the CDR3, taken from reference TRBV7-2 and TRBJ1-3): GAGVSQSPSNKVTEKGKDVELRCDPISGHTALYWYRQSLGQGLEFLIYFQGNSAPDKSGLPSDRFSAERTGGSVSTLTIQRTQQEDSAVYLCASSQPGAAGNTIYFGEGSWLTVV.

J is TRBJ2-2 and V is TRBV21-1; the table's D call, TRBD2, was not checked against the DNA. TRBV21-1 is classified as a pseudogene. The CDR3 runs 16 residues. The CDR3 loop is CASSKVASGGTGELFF. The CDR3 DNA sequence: TGTGCCAGCAGCAAAGTGGCTAGCGGAGGGACCGGGGAGCTGTTTTTT.

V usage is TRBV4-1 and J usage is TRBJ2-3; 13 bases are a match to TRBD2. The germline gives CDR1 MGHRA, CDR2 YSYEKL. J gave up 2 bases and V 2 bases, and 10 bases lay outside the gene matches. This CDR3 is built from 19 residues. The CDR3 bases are TGCGCCAGCAGCCAACAGGGACTAGCGGGACCCGGGAACACAGATACGCAGTATTTT. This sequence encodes CASSQQGLAGPGNTDTQYF.

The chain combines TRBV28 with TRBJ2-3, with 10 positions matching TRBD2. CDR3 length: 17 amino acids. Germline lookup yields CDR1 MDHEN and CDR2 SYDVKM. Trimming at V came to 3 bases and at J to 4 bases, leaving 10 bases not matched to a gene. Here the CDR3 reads CASSLISASGSADTQYF. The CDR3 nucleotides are TGTGCCAGCAGTTTGATTTCGGCTAGCGGGAGCGCAGATACGCAGTATTTT.

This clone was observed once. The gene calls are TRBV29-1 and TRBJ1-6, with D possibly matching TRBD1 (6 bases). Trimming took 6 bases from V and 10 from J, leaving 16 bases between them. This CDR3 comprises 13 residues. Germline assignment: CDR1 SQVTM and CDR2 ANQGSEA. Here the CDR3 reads CSVMDSSSSPLHF. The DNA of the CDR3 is TGCAGCGTGATGGACAGCTCCTCGTCACCCCTCCACTTT.

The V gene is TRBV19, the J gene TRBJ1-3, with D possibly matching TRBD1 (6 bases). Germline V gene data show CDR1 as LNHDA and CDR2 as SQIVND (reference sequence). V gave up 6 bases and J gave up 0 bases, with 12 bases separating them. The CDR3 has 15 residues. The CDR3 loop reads CASRRDRTSGNTIYF. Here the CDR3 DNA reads TGTGCCAGTAGGAGAGACAGGACCTCTGGAAACACCATATATTTT.

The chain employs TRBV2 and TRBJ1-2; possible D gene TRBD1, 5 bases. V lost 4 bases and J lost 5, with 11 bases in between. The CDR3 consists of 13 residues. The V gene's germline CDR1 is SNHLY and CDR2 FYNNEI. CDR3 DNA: TGTGCCAGCAGTGCGGGGGGTGGTTATGGCTACACCTTC. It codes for CASSAGGGYGYTF.

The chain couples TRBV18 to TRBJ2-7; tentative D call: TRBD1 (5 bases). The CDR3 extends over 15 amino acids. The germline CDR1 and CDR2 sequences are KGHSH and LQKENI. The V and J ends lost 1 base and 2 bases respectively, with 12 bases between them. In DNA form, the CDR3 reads TGTGCCAGCTCACCACAGAAGACAGCAGCCTACGAGCAGTACTTC. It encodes CASSPQKTAAYEQYF. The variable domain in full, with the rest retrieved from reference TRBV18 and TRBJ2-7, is NAGVMQNPRHLVRRRGQEARLRCSPMKGHSHVYWYRQLPEEGLKFMVYLQKENIIDESGMPKERFSAEFPKEGPSILRIQQVVRGDSAAYFCASSPQKTAAYEQYFGPGTRLTVT.

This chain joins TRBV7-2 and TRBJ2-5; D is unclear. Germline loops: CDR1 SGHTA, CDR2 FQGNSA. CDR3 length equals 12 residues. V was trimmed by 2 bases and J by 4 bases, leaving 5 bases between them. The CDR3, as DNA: TGTGCCAGCAGCTTACCGGGAGAGACCCAGTACTTC. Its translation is CASSLPGETQYF. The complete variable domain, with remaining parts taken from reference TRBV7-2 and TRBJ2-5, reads GAGVSQSPSNKVTEKGKDVELRCDPISGHTALYWYRQSLGQGLEFLIYFQGNSAPDKSGLPSDRFSAERTGGSVSTLTIQRTQQEDSAVYLCASSLPGETQYFGPGTRLLVL.